Given below is one T cell receptor beta chain in context. What it binds is not known. These data come from a study of T-cell memory formation after mild COVID-19. Study-wide points: Confirmation of SARS-CoV-2 specificity was lacking for second-wave clones peaking day 37. CD4/CD8 balance held among clones contracting day 15 to 85, and later expanders leaned CD4+.

The CDR3 has 15 amino acids. Trimming cost V 7 bases and J 5 bases, with 20 bases left between them. Constant-segment primers served in 5'RACE that generated TCR alpha and TCR beta cDNA libraries bearing sample barcodes and UMIs. TCRdb ran MiXCR on the 5' RACE reads and lists one entry per CDR3 protein. The sample records approximately 88,000 distinct CDR3 sequences, approximately 25% being singletons. The sequence was obtained from a man aged 18 to 29 who had mild COVID-19 (a few samples of this study predate the infection). Cell type and time point are not known. The J gene is TRBJ2-5, the V gene TRBV12-3 or TRBV12-4, with a possible D match to TRBD2 (7 bases). Sequenced: PBMCs or a T cell subset sorted from them (not recorded which). In nucleotides, the CDR3 is TGTGCCAGCATCTCCCGAAGGGGGGGCCGGGAGACCCAGTACTTC. Its protein product is CASISRRGGRETQYF.